Following are 19 T cell receptor beta chains from one sample sequenced in a study of shared clonotypes between healthy human individuals. Sequencing was performed with immunoSEQ multiplex PCR; in TCRdb, only in-frame clones are kept and a portion is missing. This sample has fewer than 3 million clones, with 85% to 95% found just once. The sample consisted of naive CD4+ T cells from PBMCs. Specified subset: CD45RA+ positively selected. The receptors derive from a man younger than 30 in good health. Some clones in this sample may be carry-over from other donors' samples.

The chain has TRBV7-6 and TRBJ2-2; TRBD1 is a possible D gene (6 bases). The V and J ends lost 3 bases and 6 bases respectively, with 14 bases between them. Germline V lookup: CDR1 SGHVS, CDR2 FNYEAQ. This CDR3 comprises 15 residues. CDR3 DNA sequence: TGTGCCAGCAGCTTGTCCGAGGGACATTCCGGGGAGCTGTTTTTT. As protein: CASSLSEGHSGELFF. Based on the CDR3 plus reference TRBV7-6 and TRBJ2-2, the full variable domain is GAGVSQSPRYKVTKRGQDVALRCDPISGHVSLYWYRQALGQGPEFLTYFNYEAQQDKSGLPNDRFSAERPEGSISTLTIQRTEQRDSAMYRCASSLSEGHSGELFFGEGSRLTVL.

The chain employs TRBV5-1 and TRBJ2-1, with 10 bases identical to TRBD1. Per germline, CDR1 SGHRS and CDR2 YFSETQ. The CDR3 runs 15 residues. The J segment lost 7 bases and the V segment lost 3 bases, leaving 7 bases of the junction unmatched. CDR3 amino acids: CASSSGQGVGNEQFF. Written as DNA, the CDR3 is TGCGCCAGCAGCTCTGGACAGGGGGTGGGAAATGAGCAGTTCTTC.

The rearrangement links TRBV7-9 to TRBJ1-2; D perhaps matches TRBD1 (5 bases). The ends were cut back, 5 bases at V and 7 bases at J, with 20 bases in the middle. Germline lookup yields CDR1 SEHNR and CDR2 FQNEAQ (reference sequence). The CDR3 is 15 amino acids. Here the CDR3 reads CASSLGGRESPGYTF. In DNA form, the CDR3 reads TGTGCCAGCAGCCTAGGCGGCAGGGAATCCCCTGGCTACACCTTC.

The rearrangement links TRBV7-2 to TRBJ1-2, with unresolved D. V lost 5 bases, J lost 8 bases, and 15 bases lay in between. Germline V gene data show CDR1 as SGHTA and CDR2 as FQGNSA. CDR3 size: 13 residues. CDR3 residues: CASSTQAVSGYTF. The CDR3 DNA sequence: TGTGCCAGCAGCACCCAGGCGGTATCAGGCTACACCTTC.

The J gene is TRBJ2-7, the V gene TRBV28; TRBD1 matches 8 bases. The V gene end was trimmed by 4 bases and the J gene end by 7 bases; junction bases not matched to a gene: 24. Germline loops: CDR1 MDHEN, CDR2 SYDVKM. The CDR3 is 19 residues long. The CDR3 sequence is CASSSLLGPGQGPVREQYF. In nucleotides, the CDR3 is TGTGCCAGCAGTTCCCTCCTGGGCCCCGGACAGGGACCGGTACGAGAGCAGTACTTC.

This chain links TRBV6-6 with TRBJ2-5; D gene unclear. V lost 8 bases to trimming and J lost 2 bases, with 9 bases between them. Germline loops: CDR1 MNHNY, CDR2 SVGAGI (reference sequence). This CDR3 is 12 amino acids long. CDR3 protein: CASREQQETQYF. The CDR3, as DNA: TGTGCCAGCCGAGAGCAACAAGAGACCCAGTACTTC.

This chain links TRBV4-3 with TRBJ2-5, with 8 bases matching TRBD2. The J call could be wrong; TRBJ2-7 is a better fit for the DNA end. Germline lookup yields CDR1 LGHNA and CDR2 YSLEER. CDR3 length: 16 amino acids. The DNA of the CDR3 is TGCGCCAGCAGCCAACCCCCGGGTAGCGGGAACTACGAGCAGTACTTC. It encodes CASSQPPGSGNYEQYF.

The chain links TRBV27 to TRBJ2-5, with TRBD2 identical over 13 bases. Trimming cost V 4 bases and J 4 bases; bases outside gene matches: 9. The V gene's germline CDR1 is MNHEY and CDR2 SMNVEV (reference sequence). This CDR3 spans 17 amino acids. CDR3 sequence reads: CASSSGPGLAGRETQYF. As DNA, the CDR3 is TGTGCCAGCAGTTCTGGGCCGGGACTAGCGGGACGAGAGACCCAGTACTTC.

This chain joins TRBV7-9 and TRBJ2-1; D possibly uses TRBD1 or TRBD2 (5 bases each). The V and J ends lost 4 bases and 6 bases respectively, with 16 bases between them. In germline, CDR1 is SEHNR, CDR2 FQNEAQ (reference sequence). The CDR3 contains 15 residues. Here the CDR3 DNA reads TGTGCCAGCAGCTCCCCCGGGGCGATGGTCAATGAGCAGTTCTTC. Translated: CASSSPGAMVNEQFF.

J is TRBJ1-1 and V is TRBV25-1; no definite D call. CDR1 is MGHDK, CDR2 SYGVNS, per germline. Trimming removed 3 bases at V and 6 bases at J, with 17 bases between. CDR3 size: 15 residues. CDR3 sequence: CASSDNRGVWAEAFF. CDR3 nucleotides: TGTGCCAGCAGTGACAACCGGGGAGTTTGGGCTGAAGCTTTCTTT.

The chain has TRBV5-1 and TRBJ1-4, with TRBD1 matching 8 bases. The CDR3 contains 16 residues. CDR1 and CDR2 from the germline V gene are SGHRS and YFSETQ. Trimming removed 3 bases from V and 8 bases from J; junction bases left unmatched: 12. The CDR3 is CASSSFLGQGAEKLFF. The CDR3 DNA follows: TGCGCCAGCAGCTCCTTCCTGGGGCAGGGGGCAGAAAAACTGTTTTTT.

The V and J genes are TRBV2 and TRBJ1-1, with a possible D match to TRBD1 (6 bases). From germline, CDR1 is SNHLY and CDR2 FYNNEI. Deletions cut 3 bases from V and 4 bases from J, with 12 bases between. CDR3 length: 14 amino acids. This CDR3 is CASSDRGGGTEAFF. The CDR3 nucleotides read TGTGCCAGCAGTGATAGGGGAGGGGGCACTGAAGCTTTCTTT.

In DNA form, the CDR3 reads TGTGCCTGGACCAGGACAGGGGGGATAAATGGCTACACCTTC. It translates to CAWTRTGGINGYTF. The rearrangement uses TRBV30 and TRBJ1-2, with TRBD1 matching over 10 bases. Trimming at V came to 4 bases and at J to 6 bases, leaving 8 bases not matched to a gene. The CDR3 has 14 amino acids. Per germline, CDR1 GTSNPN and CDR2 SVGIG (reference sequence).

V gene TRBV19 combines with J gene TRBJ2-2; 9 bases are a match to TRBD1. This CDR3 contains 14 residues. V was pared by 5 bases and J by 4 bases, with 2 bases of the junction left unmatched. From germline, CDR1 is LNHDA and CDR2 SQIVND (reference sequence). In nucleotides, the CDR3 is TGTGCCAGTAGTTTACAGGGGGCCACCGGGGAGCTGTTTTTT. This encodes CASSLQGATGELFF.

This clone was counted a single time. This chain connects TRBV28 to TRBJ2-7; D gene unclear. Per germline, CDR1 MDHEN and CDR2 SYDVKM. The CDR3 is 17 residues long. Trimming took off 5 bases at V and 2 bases at J, with 22 bases between the two ends. The CDR3 DNA reads TGTGCCAGCAGTCCCCCCCAAGTCAGACAAATTACCTACGAGCAGTACTTC. Its translation: CASSPPQVRQITYEQYF.

In its sample, this clone was seen a few times. The chain recombines TRBV7-9 with TRBJ1-1, with TRBD1 as a possible D gene (6 bases). The CDR3 is made up of 13 amino acids. Germline CDR1 SEHNR, CDR2 FQNEAQ (reference sequence). The ends were cut back, 7 bases at V and 5 bases at J, with 14 bases in the middle. The CDR3 spells CASILRGGTEAFF. The CDR3 region has the DNA TGTGCCAGCATCCTAAGAGGGGGGACTGAAGCTTTCTTT.

This chain connects TRBV29-1 to TRBJ2-7, with 7 bases that match TRBD1. Germline CDR1 and CDR2: SQVTM and ANQGSEA. The V gene end was trimmed by 7 bases and the J gene end by 2 bases; junction bases not matched to a gene: 5. The CDR3 spans 12 residues. The CDR3 DNA reads TGCAGCGCGGGACAGACCCCCTACGAGCAGTACTTC. Protein sequence: CSAGQTPYEQYF.

This chain joins TRBV18 and TRBJ1-5; D remains unclear. Looked up from germline, CDR1 is KGHSH and CDR2 is LQKENI. The CDR3 has 16 residues. Trimming took off 7 bases at V and 0 bases at J, with 16 bases between the two ends. The CDR3 protein is CASCSAGSNSNQPQHF. The CDR3 nucleotides read TGTGCCAGCTGCAGTGCAGGATCAAATAGCAATCAGCCCCAGCATTTT.

The gene calls are TRBV20-1 and TRBJ2-5; the match to TRBD2 covers 7 bases. CDR1 and CDR2 (germline): DFQATT, SNEGSKA (reference sequence). CDR3 length: 11 amino acids. With V trimmed by 6 bases and J by 7 bases, 5 bases remained unmatched. CDR3 sequence (DNA): TGCAGTGCCCGGACGGGGGGGACCCAGTACTTC. It is translated as CSARTGGTQYF.